This TCR beta chain is from a study of PD-1 blockade in classical Hodgkin lymphoma. V was clipped by 0 bases and J by 8 bases, with 4 bases between them. The CDR3 loop spans 10 amino acids. Germline V gene sequence: CDR1 GTSNPN, CDR2 SVGIG (reference sequence). Every patient had relapsed following autologous stem cell transplantation, and cohorts differed in brentuximab vedotin exposure. Patients had relapsed/refractory classical Hodgkin lymphoma with complete response, partial response or progressive disease as best response. Whole-study findings and limits: It was among complete responders that baseline diversity resembled that of newly diagnosed patients. A significant rise in TCR diversity by C4D1 was seen for CD4+ but not CD8+ cells. Relapsed/refractory patients reportedly had lower baseline diversity than newly diagnosed patients.

The table lists this clone with a few counts. As yet, its antigen is unknown. Method: immunoSEQ multiplex PCR; TCRdb's copy keeps in-frame clones and lacks some. The sample holds about 75,000 clones; around 93% are singletons and the top ten take around 8.5%. This chain joins TRBV30 and TRBJ1-1; D not certain. The specimen was peripheral blood mononuclear cells (PBMCs), collected at baseline. The clonotype comes from a human donor with classical Hodgkin lymphoma. CDR3 residues: CAWSVGEAFF. CDR3 sequence (DNA): TGTGCCTGGAGTGTGGGAGAAGCTTTCTTT.